Sequencing of this T cell receptor (beta chain) was carried out in a study of blood T cell repertoires in COVID-19. Germline V gene sequence: CDR1 SEHNR, CDR2 FQNEAQ (reference sequence). The germline V and J ends were trimmed by 5 bases and 8 bases, with 12 bases remaining between them. CDR3 size: 12 residues. As originally analysed: Reference gene primer amplification gave estimated nucleated cell counts. Method: immunoSEQ multiplex PCR; TCRdb's copy keeps in-frame clones and lacks some. V, J and clone size derive from that table, while D and trimming were established from the DNA sequence. The sample gives 250,000 to 350,000 clones, 80% to 90% of which show up once; roughly 4% is in the top ten.

This sequence joins TRBV7-9 and TRBJ1-2; D unclear. The receptor's source is a woman in her twenties or thirties who had recovered from COVID-19. Sequenced material: PBMCs or T cells enriched from blood (not recorded which). The CDR3: CASSPPVVGYTF. CDR3 coding DNA: TGTGCCAGCAGCCCTCCCGTTGTCGGCTACACCTTC.